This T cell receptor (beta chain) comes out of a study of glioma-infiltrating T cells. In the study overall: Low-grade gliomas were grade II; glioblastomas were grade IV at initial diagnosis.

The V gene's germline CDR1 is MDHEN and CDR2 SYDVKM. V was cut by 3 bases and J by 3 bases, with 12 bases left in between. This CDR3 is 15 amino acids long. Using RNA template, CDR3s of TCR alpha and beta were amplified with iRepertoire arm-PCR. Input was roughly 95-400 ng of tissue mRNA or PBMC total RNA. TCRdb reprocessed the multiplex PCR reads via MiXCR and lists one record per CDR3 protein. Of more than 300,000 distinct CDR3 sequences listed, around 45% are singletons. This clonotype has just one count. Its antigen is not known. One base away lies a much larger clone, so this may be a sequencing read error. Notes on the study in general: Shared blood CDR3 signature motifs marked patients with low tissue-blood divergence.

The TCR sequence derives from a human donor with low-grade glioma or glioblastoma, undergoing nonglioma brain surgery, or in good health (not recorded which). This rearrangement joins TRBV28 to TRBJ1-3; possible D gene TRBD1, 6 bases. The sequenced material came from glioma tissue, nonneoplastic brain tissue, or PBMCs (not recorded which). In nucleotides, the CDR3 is TGTGCCAGCAGTTTGGGGGGGGGCTATGGAAACACCATATATTTT. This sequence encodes CASSLGGGYGNTIYF.